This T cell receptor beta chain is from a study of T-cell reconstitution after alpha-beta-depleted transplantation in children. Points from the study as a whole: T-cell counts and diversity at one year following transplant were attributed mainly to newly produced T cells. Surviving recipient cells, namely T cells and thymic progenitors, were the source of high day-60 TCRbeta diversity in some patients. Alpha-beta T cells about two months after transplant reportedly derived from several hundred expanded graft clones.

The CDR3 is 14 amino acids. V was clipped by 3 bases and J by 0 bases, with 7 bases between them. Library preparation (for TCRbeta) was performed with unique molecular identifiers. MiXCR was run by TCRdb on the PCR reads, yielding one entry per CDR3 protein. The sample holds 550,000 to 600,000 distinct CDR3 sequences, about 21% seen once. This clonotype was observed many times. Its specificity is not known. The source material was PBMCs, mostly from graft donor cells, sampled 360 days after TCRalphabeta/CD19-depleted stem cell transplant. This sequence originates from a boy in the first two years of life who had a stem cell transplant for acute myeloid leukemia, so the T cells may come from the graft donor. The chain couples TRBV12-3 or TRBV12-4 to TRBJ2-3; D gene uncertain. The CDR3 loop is CASSFEVSTDTQYF. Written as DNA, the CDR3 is TGTGCCAGCAGTTTCGAAGTTAGCACAGATACGCAGTATTTT.